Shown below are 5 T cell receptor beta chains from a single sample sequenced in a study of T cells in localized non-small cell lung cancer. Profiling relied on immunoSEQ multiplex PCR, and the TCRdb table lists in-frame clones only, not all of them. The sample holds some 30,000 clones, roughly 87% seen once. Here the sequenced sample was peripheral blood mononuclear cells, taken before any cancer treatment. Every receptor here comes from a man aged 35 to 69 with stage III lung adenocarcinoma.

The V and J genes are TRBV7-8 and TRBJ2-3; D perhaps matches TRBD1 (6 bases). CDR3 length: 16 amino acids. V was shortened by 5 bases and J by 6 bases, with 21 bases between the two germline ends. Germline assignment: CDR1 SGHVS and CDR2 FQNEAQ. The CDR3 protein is CASSVRDTIRGDTQYF. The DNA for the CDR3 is TGTGCCAGCAGCGTCCGGGACACCATCCGAGGGGATACGCAGTATTTT.

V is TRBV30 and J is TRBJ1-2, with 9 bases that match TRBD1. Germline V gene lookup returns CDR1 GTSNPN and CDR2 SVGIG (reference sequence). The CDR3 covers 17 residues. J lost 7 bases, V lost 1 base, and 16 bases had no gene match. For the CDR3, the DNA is TGTGCCTGGAGTGGTGGGACAGGGTCTCTTAATTTGGGTGGCTACACCTTC. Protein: CAWSGGTGSLNLGGYTF.

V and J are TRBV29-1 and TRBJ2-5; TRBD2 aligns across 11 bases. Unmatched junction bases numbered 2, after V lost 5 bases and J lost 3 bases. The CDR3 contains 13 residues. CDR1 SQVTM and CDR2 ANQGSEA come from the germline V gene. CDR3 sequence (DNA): TGCAGCGTTCAGGGACTAGCGGAAGAGACCCAGTACTTC. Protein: CSVQGLAEETQYF.

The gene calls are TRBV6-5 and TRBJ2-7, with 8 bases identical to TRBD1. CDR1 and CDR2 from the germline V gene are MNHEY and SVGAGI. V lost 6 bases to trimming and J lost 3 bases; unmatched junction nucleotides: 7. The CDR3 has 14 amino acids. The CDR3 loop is CASRADRGIYEQYF. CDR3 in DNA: TGTGCCAGCAGAGCCGACAGGGGAATCTACGAGCAGTACTTC.

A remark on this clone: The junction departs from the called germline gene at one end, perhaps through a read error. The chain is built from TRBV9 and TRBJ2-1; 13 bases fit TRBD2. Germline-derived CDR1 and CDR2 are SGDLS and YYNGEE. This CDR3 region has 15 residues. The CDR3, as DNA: TGTGCCGGCAGCGCGGGACTAGCGGGGTTAAATGAGCAGTTCTTC. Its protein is CAGSAGLAGLNEQFF.